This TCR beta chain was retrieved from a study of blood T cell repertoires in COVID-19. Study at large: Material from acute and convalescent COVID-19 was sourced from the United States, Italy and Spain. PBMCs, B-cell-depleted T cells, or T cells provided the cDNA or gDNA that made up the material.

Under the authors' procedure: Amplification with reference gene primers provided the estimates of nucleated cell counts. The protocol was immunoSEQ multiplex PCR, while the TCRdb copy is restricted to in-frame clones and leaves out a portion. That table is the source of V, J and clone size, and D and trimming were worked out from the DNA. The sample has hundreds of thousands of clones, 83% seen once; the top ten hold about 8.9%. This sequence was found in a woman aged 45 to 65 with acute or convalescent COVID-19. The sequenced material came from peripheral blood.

The CDR3 loop reads CSVEEYGGGTSGANVLTF. In nucleotides, the CDR3 is TGCAGCGTTGAAGAGTACGGGGGGGGAACCTCTGGGGCCAACGTCCTGACTTTC. The chain employs TRBV29-1 and TRBJ2-6; 8 nucleotides agree with TRBD2. Per germline, CDR1 SQVTM and CDR2 ANQGSEA. This CDR3 is 18 amino acids long. The J segment lost 0 bases and the V segment lost 0 bases, leaving 7 bases of the junction unmatched.